This TCR beta chain was identified in a study of CD8+ T cells in alopecia areata. In the study overall: Severity scores in treated patients reflected the percentage of scalp affected.

RNA extraction was followed by reverse transcription into cDNA, which acted as the sequencing template. Sequencing used immunoSEQ multiplex PCR; TCRdb keeps in-frame clones, though not all of them. This table holds 90,000 to 150,000 clones, around 53% found once. As to treatment: oral pan-JAK inhibitor, 5-10 mg twice daily. Germline V lookup: CDR1 GTSNPN, CDR2 SVGIG (reference sequence). The CDR3 is 14 amino acids. V was trimmed by 3 bases and J by 5 bases, leaving 13 bases between them. The sequencing here drew on CD4+ T cells sorted from blood, taken at week 4, from a patient treated with tofacitinib. The source is a human donor with alopecia areata. The V call is TRBV30, the J call TRBJ2-2; D is possibly TRBD1 (6 bases). CDR3 sequence (DNA): TGTGCCTGGAGGCCACAGGGCCTAACCGGGGAGCTGTTTTTT. Residues: CAWRPQGLTGELFF.